This note documents a single T cell receptor beta chain sequence. Antigen specificity is unknown. This record belongs to a study of CD8 T cells in Susac syndrome. RNA in amounts of roughly 0.5 to 1 ug was reverse transcribed with random hexamers. Amplification of TCR beta CDR3 by immunoSEQ multiplex PCR spanned 54 Vbeta and 13 Jbeta. TCRdb re-called the immunoSEQ multiplex PCR reads through MiXCR, storing one row per CDR3 protein. The sample has about 120,000 distinct CDR3 sequences; around 92% are singletons. From germline, CDR1 is SQVTM and CDR2 ANQGSEA. The CDR3 is made up of 13 amino acids. The germline V and J ends were trimmed by 3 bases and 6 bases, with 12 bases remaining between them. Overall study results and limits: The study acknowledged a relatively small number of individuals in its TCR sequencing and HLA analysis.

The TCR sequence derives from a human donor with multiple sclerosis. The sample comprised CD4+ T cells from PBMCs. The J gene is TRBJ2-1, the V gene TRBV29-1; tentative D call: TRBD1 (6 bases). The CDR3 is CSVEKGVGNEQFF. Here the CDR3 DNA reads TGCAGCGTTGAGAAGGGGGTCGGCAATGAGCAGTTCTTC.